These 21 T cell receptor beta chains came from one sample sequenced in a study of cytomegalovirus exposure and HLA in healthy donors. The data were produced by immunoSEQ multiplex PCR, yet TCRdb's version contains in-frame clones alone and is incomplete. Of 75,000 to 85,000 clones listed, about nine tenths were seen once; the top ten hold about 2.2%. The sample taken for sequencing was PBMCs. The source of these receptors is a man aged 25 to 40 in good health and CMV-seronegative.

CDR3 amino acids: CASSYGSGGAFYEQYF. CDR3 DNA sequence: TGTGCCAGCAGTTACGGAAGCGGGGGGGCCTTTTACGAGCAGTACTTC. This chain joins TRBV6-6 and TRBJ2-7; TRBD2 matches 10 bases. Germline V gene lookup returns CDR1 MNHNY and CDR2 SVGAGI (reference sequence). The CDR3 spans 16 residues. The V and J ends lost 2 bases and 4 bases, in that order; junction bases with no gene match: 8.

This chain uses TRBV19 with TRBJ1-5; 12 bases agree with TRBD1. Germline lookup yields CDR1 LNHDA and CDR2 SQIVND (reference sequence). After removal of 5 bases from V and 4 bases from J, the junction contained 12 bases not matched to a gene. The CDR3 consists of 18 residues. The CDR3 loop reads CASSLEGTGGMENQPQHF. DNA for the CDR3: TGTGCCAGTAGTCTCGAGGGGACAGGGGGCATGGAGAATCAGCCCCAGCATTTT.

This chain connects TRBV4-1 to TRBJ1-2, with D possibly TRBD1 on 5 matching bases. CDR1 and CDR2 (germline): MGHRA, YSYEKL. The CDR3 contains 15 residues. V was trimmed by 6 bases and J by 6 bases, leaving 20 bases between them. The CDR3 region is CASRHIQGFGDGYTF. The CDR3 coding sequence is TGCGCCAGCAGACATATTCAGGGTTTTGGGGATGGCTACACCTTC.

This rearrangement joins TRBV7-8 to TRBJ1-1; possible D gene TRBD1, 6 bases. CDR3 size: 14 residues. The ends were cut back, 1 base at V and 5 bases at J, with 11 bases in the middle. From germline, CDR1 is SGHVS and CDR2 FQNEAQ. CDR3 nucleotide sequence: TGTGCCAGCAGCTTAGGGGGGGGCGAAACTGAAGCTTTCTTT. It yields the protein CASSLGGGETEAFF.

The rearrangement joins TRBV27 to TRBJ2-7; 11 positions agree with TRBD2. The germline CDR1 and CDR2 sequences are MNHEY and SMNVEV (reference sequence). CDR3 length: 16 amino acids. J lost 4 bases, V lost 1 base, and 6 bases had no gene match. CDR3 residues: CASSLLASGRIYEQYF. As DNA, the CDR3 is TGTGCCAGCAGTTTATTGGCTAGCGGGAGGATATACGAGCAGTACTTC.

The chain joins TRBV7-8 to TRBJ2-2; 10 positions match TRBD1. This CDR3 spans 16 amino acids. V dropped 4 bases and J dropped 5; count of bases not matched to a gene: 7. CDR1 and CDR2 from the germline V gene are SGHVS and FQNEAQ. The CDR3 DNA follows: TGTGCCAGCAGCTCGACAGGGGGCGCCGGGACCGGGGAGCTGTTTTTT. This gives the protein CASSSTGGAGTGELFF.

The CDR3 region is CASSRAGRNQPQHF. The CDR3 region has the DNA TGTGCCAGTTCGCGCGCGGGTAGGAATCAGCCCCAGCATTTT. The chain links TRBV19 to TRBJ1-5; D gene unclear. The length of the CDR3 is 14 residues. The V end lost 8 bases, the J end lost 4 bases, and 15 bases lay between the germline ends. From germline, CDR1 is LNHDA and CDR2 SQIVND (reference sequence).

The chain is built from TRBV2 and TRBJ2-1; D is possibly TRBD2 (7 bases). The CDR3 is 16 amino acids. The germline V and J ends were trimmed by 5 bases and 7 bases, with 21 bases remaining between them. Germline V CDR1 and CDR2: SNHLY, FYNNEI. CDR3 region: CASSTIYRGARNEQFF. CDR3 bases: TGTGCCAGCAGTACGATATACCGGGGGGCTCGGAATGAGCAGTTCTTC.

The chain couples TRBV15 to TRBJ2-7; perhaps TRBD2 as D (5 bases). Germline V lookup: CDR1 LNHNV, CDR2 YYDKDF (reference sequence). This CDR3 contains 13 residues. V was clipped by 0 bases and J by 7 bases, with 10 bases between them. The CDR3 sequence: CATSREGPGEQYF. The CDR3 region has the DNA TGTGCCACCAGCAGAGAGGGTCCGGGAGAGCAGTACTTC.

The rearrangement links TRBV18 to TRBJ2-2; D is undetermined. Per germline, CDR1 KGHSH and CDR2 LQKENI. CDR3 length: 14 amino acids. Trimming removed 8 bases from V and 4 bases from J, with 14 bases in between. In DNA, the CDR3 is TGTGCCAGCGCCAACCCCGCGGCCACCGGGGAGCTGTTTTTT. It is translated as CASANPAATGELFF.

This chain joins TRBV12-1 and TRBJ2-3; the table's D gene call, TRBD2, was not cross checked with the DNA. TRBV12-1 is described as a pseudogene. The CDR3 is 17 residues long. CDR3 loop: CASSFGLAGGSTDTQYF. CDR3 nucleotide sequence: TGTGCCAGCAGCTTTGGGCTAGCGGGGGGAAGCACAGATACGCAGTATTTT.

This clone was detected only once. The rearrangement links TRBV10-2 to TRBJ2-5; D might be TRBD2 (6 bases). Trimming took off 2 bases at V and 0 bases at J, with 10 bases between the two ends. The CDR3 has 15 amino acids. CDR1 is WSHSY and CDR2 is SAAADI in the germline V gene. The CDR3 sequence: CASSEASVNQETQYF. The CDR3 bases are TGCGCCAGCAGTGAGGCTAGCGTTAACCAAGAGACCCAGTACTTC.

The V call is TRBV5-1, the J call TRBJ2-7; 8 bases are shared with TRBD1. The V and J ends lost 3 bases and 0 bases, in that order; junction bases with no gene match: 8. CDR1 and CDR2 (germline): SGHRS, YFSETQ. The CDR3 extends over 16 amino acids. The chain's CDR3 is CASSSPRDRSSYEQYF. The CDR3 region has the DNA TGCGCCAGCAGCTCCCCAAGGGACAGGAGCTCCTACGAGCAGTACTTC.

This clone has a handful of counts. The chain uses TRBV4-1 and TRBJ1-4; no clear D. Germline CDR1 is MGHRA and CDR2 is YSYEKL. The V end was cut by 0 bases, the J end by 2 bases, with 16 bases between. There are 18 residues in the CDR3. CDR3 protein: CASSQELPYRGTNEKLFF. The CDR3 bases are TGCGCCAGCAGCCAAGAATTACCTTATCGAGGTACTAATGAAAAACTGTTTTTT.

V and J are TRBV7-2 and TRBJ2-7; 11 nucleotides line up with TRBD2. The CDR3 is 15 amino acids. J gave up 3 bases and V 5 bases, and 6 bases lay outside the gene matches. CDR1 is SGHTA, CDR2 FQGNSA, per germline. Here the CDR3 reads CASSEPSGGSYEQYF. CDR3 coding DNA: TGTGCCAGCAGCGAGCCTAGCGGGGGGAGCTACGAGCAGTACTTC.

The V call is TRBV30, the J call TRBJ1-4, with D unclear. V lost 2 bases and J 8 bases, leaving 9 bases between the germline ends. CDR3 length: 12 residues. The germline V gene encodes CDR1 GTSNPN and CDR2 SVGIG (reference sequence). CDR3: CAWSLGGEKLFF. Written as DNA, the CDR3 is TGTGCCTGGAGTCTAGGAGGAGAAAAACTGTTTTTT.

The chain joins TRBV27 to TRBJ1-2; the match to TRBD1 covers 8 bases. The CDR3 is 14 amino acids. The germline V gene has CDR1 MNHEY and CDR2 SMNVEV (reference sequence). The V gene end was trimmed by 6 bases and the J gene end by 3 bases; junction bases not matched to a gene: 6. CDR3 in amino acids: CASRGQARYYGYTF. The CDR3 DNA sequence: TGTGCCAGCAGGGGACAGGCTCGGTACTATGGCTACACCTTC.

The CDR3 nucleotides are TGCGCCAGCAGCTTTGTGCTAGCGGGGAGCACAGATACGCAGTATTTT. Translation gives CASSFVLAGSTDTQYF. J is TRBJ2-3 and V is TRBV5-1; TRBD2 aligns across 9 bases. V gave up 2 bases and J gave up 0 bases; unmatched junction bases: 4. CDR3 length: 16 residues. From germline, CDR1 is SGHRS and CDR2 YFSETQ.

The genes are TRBV6-1 and TRBJ2-4; 11 bases line up with TRBD1. The CDR3 sequence is 15 residues long. Germline assignment: CDR1 MNHNS and CDR2 SASEGT. V gave up 4 bases and J gave up 3 bases; unmatched junction bases: 2. The CDR3 DNA is TGTGCCAGCAGTGGGACAGGGGGCAACAAAAACATTCAGTACTTC. Its protein is CASSGTGGNKNIQYF.

Remarks on this clone: At one end, the junction sequence differs from germline, possibly due to a read error. The V and J genes are TRBV6-5 and TRBJ1-5; TRBD1 agrees at 9 bases. The CDR3 sequence is 16 residues long. Germline values: CDR1 MNHEY, CDR2 SVGAGI. CDR3 amino acids: CASSNSQGATNQPQHF. The CDR3 DNA follows: TGTGCCAGCAGTAACTCACAGGGGGCGACCAATCAGCCCCAGCATTTT.

The chain links TRBV6-1 to TRBJ2-2, with 7 bases lining up with TRBD2. Germline V gives CDR1 MNHNS, CDR2 SASEGT. This CDR3 contains 15 residues. V lost 9 bases and J lost 4; bases outside the gene matches: 11. CDR3 residues: CARGGDASITGELFF. The CDR3 DNA reads as TGTGCCAGGGGGGGGGATGCAAGCATCACCGGGGAGCTGTTTTTT.